This record concerns one T cell receptor (beta chain) sequence. Antigen: not known. TCRdb's copy holds only in-frame clones and misses some; the assay was immunoSEQ multiplex PCR. In the table there are 150,000 to 200,000 clones, about 94% of which are singletons. This specimen belongs to a study of T cell responses to AZD1222 COVID-19 vaccine. General study points: Sampling captured repertoires only after the peak T cell response. As reported, nearly half of all spike-specific TCRs target variant regions that are unmutated.

CDR3 length equals 14 residues. Losses at the gene ends were 4 bases for V and 7 bases for J; bases not matched to a gene: 11. The germline V gene encodes CDR1 SGHNT and CDR2 YYREEE (reference sequence). Samples with a second dose at about 4 or about 12 weeks were pooled together. The V call is TRBV5-4, the J call TRBJ2-7, with 7 bases matching TRBD1. The receptor's source is an adult who received the AZD1222 COVID-19 vaccine. The sample here was peripheral blood, taken 28 days after the second AZD1222 dose. The CDR3 coding sequence is TGTGCCAGCAGCCCGGGACAGACGCTTGGGGAGCAGTACTTC. This codes for CASSPGQTLGEQYF.